The entry below gives a single T cell receptor beta chain sequence along with its context. The record originates from a study of blood T cell repertoires in COVID-19. Deletions cut 6 bases from V and 3 bases from J, with 19 bases between. Germline-derived CDR1 and CDR2 are WSHSY and SAAADI. This CDR3 is 16 amino acids long. Assay: immunoSEQ multiplex PCR; the TCRdb copy retains only in-frame clones and omits some. The sample comprises a few hundred thousand clones, about nine tenths of which are singletons, and about 4% rests with the top ten. The V gene is TRBV10-2, the J gene TRBJ2-3; tentatively, D is TRBD2 (6 bases). Sequenced sample: peripheral blood. The sequence was collected from a man aged 55 to 70 who had recovered from COVID-19. The CDR3 coding sequence is TGCGCCAGCAGCAGGCTGGGGGTAGCGGTGACAGATACGCAGTATTTT. This translates into CASSRLGVAVTDTQYF.